This TCR beta chain is from a study of T cell changes during pregnancy in multiple sclerosis. Sequencing used immunoSEQ multiplex PCR; TCRdb keeps in-frame clones, though not all of them. The profile shows 40,000 to 60,000 clones, around 94% of them singletons. With 2 bases removed from V and 7 bases from J, the gap between germline ends came to 11 bases. Germline CDR1 reads SGHTA; CDR2 reads FQGTGA. CDR3 size: 13 residues. The source material was CD4+ T cells from peripheral blood mononuclear cells, sampled in the third trimester of pregnancy. The receptor was isolated from a female donor with multiple sclerosis, enrolled in a pregnancy study. The genes are TRBV7-3 and TRBJ1-2; D ambiguous. The CDR3 nucleotides are TGTGCCAGCAGCTTAGACGGAACGGGTGGCTACACCTTC. Its protein is CASSLDGTGGYTF.